This T cell receptor beta chain was observed in a study of T cell responses to AZD1222 COVID-19 vaccine. Findings and caveats of the study: Dominant at 160-218 and 743-854, vaccine-associated CD4 TCRs also spanned spike. Among the donors, most were white British and more were female, and clonal diversity was possibly underestimated.

Here immunoSEQ multiplex PCR was the method, and the copy in TCRdb shows in-frame clones only, minus some. The data hold under 25,000 clones, with approximately 84% observed a single time. This clone was picked up one time. Its antigen is not identified. Sequenced here: peripheral blood, sampled 28 days after the second AZD1222 dose. The TCR comes from an adult who received the AZD1222 COVID-19 vaccine.

The CDR3 coding sequence is TGTGCCAGCAACCCCGGGGTGGCAACTAATGAAAAACTGTTTTTT. As protein: CASNPGVATNEKLFF. The chain links TRBV7-9 to TRBJ1-4; D gene ambiguous. The CDR3 extends over 15 amino acids. CDR1 is SEHNR and CDR2 is FQNEAQ in the germline V gene (reference sequence). With 7 bases removed from V and 0 bases from J, the gap between germline ends came to 12 bases.